Following are 8 T cell receptor beta chains from one sample sequenced in a study of beta chain features in type 1 diabetes. Since all of the isolated RNA was reverse transcribed, expressed TCRB transcripts were what got sequenced. Sequencing was performed with immunoSEQ multiplex PCR; in TCRdb, only in-frame clones are kept and a portion is missing. The table includes about 620,000 clones, roughly a sixth detected once. Sample: naive CD4+ T cells from blood. The origin of the receptors is a man aged 18 to 30 in good health.

This clone occurred a few times. This chain links TRBV7-9 with TRBJ1-1; D ambiguous. Germline assignment: CDR1 SEHNR and CDR2 FQNEAQ (reference sequence). With 6 bases removed from V and 7 bases from J, the gap between germline ends came to 12 bases. This CDR3 is built from 12 residues. CDR3 sequence: CASRIPRDEAFF. Here the CDR3 DNA reads TGTGCCAGCAGAATCCCCCGGGATGAAGCTTTCTTT. The full variable domain, completed using reference TRBV7-9 and TRBJ1-1, is DTGVSQNPRHKITKRGQNVTFRCDPISEHNRLYWYRQTLGQGPEFLTYFQNEAQLEKSRLLSDRFSAERPKGSFSTLEIQRTEQGDSAMYLCASRIPRDEAFFGQGTRLTVV.

CDR3 DNA sequence: TGTGCCAGCAAACCTTCACAGGGTGGAGAAGAAAAACTGTTTTTT. Its protein is CASKPSQGGEEKLFF. The chain uses TRBV9 and TRBJ1-4; weak D call: TRBD1 (6 bases). V was clipped by 6 bases and J by 8 bases, with 20 bases between them. Germline V gene sequence: CDR1 SGDLS, CDR2 YYNGEE. The CDR3 spans 15 residues.

This clone was counted a few times. The chain recombines TRBV20-1 with TRBJ2-1, with D possibly being TRBD1 (6 bases). Between the trimmed V and J ends, which lost 7 bases and 12 bases, there was a span of 16 bases. The CDR3 consists of 11 residues. The germline V gene encodes CDR1 DFQATT and CDR2 SNEGSKA (reference sequence). The CDR3 coding sequence is TGCAGTGAACCCTCAGGGGAGAGGCAGTTCTTC. Translation: CSEPSGERQFF.

This clone was picked up many times. V gene TRBV7-9 combines with J gene TRBJ2-3; 9 bases fit TRBD1. The CDR3 length is 16 residues. The V segment lost 5 bases and the J segment 0 bases; nucleotides outside the gene matches: 6. Germline CDR1 reads SEHNR; CDR2 reads FQNEAQ (reference sequence). CDR3 DNA: TGTGCCAGCAGCCCACAGGGGGCAGCTAGCACAGATACGCAGTATTTT. Protein product: CASSPQGAASTDTQYF.

The chain employs TRBV27 and TRBJ2-7, with D unresolved. In germline, CDR1 is MNHEY, CDR2 SMNVEV (reference sequence). The V and J ends lost 0 bases and 3 bases respectively, with 6 bases between them. The length of the CDR3 is 13 residues. CDR3 DNA sequence: TGTGCCAGCAGTTTATCGAACGGCTACGAGCAGTACTTC. Translation gives CASSLSNGYEQYF.

This clone has a handful of counts. The chain has TRBV30 and TRBJ2-5; either TRBD1 or TRBD2 may supply D (7 bases each). Trimming took 0 bases from V and 6 from J, leaving 14 bases between them. The CDR3 has 14 residues. Germline V gene sequence: CDR1 GTSNPN, CDR2 SVGIG (reference sequence). The CDR3 bases are TGTGCCTGGAGTGTGGGCCAGGGGGGGAAGACCCAGTACTTC. The encoded protein is CAWSVGQGGKTQYF.

The chain employs TRBV9 and TRBJ2-3, with 7 positions matching TRBD2. This CDR3 has 15 residues. Germline V gives CDR1 SGDLS, CDR2 YYNGEE. V gave up 1 base and J gave up 1 base; unmatched junction bases: 3. CDR3 in DNA: TGTGCCAGCAGCGTATCAGCGGGACGCACAGATACGCAGTATTTT. Amino acid sequence: CASSVSAGRTDTQYF. The whole variable domain, filled in from reference TRBV9 and TRBJ2-3, reads DSGVTQTPKHLITATGQRVTLRCSPRSGDLSVYWYQQSLDQGLQFLIQYYNGEERAKGNILERFSAQQFPDLHSELNLSSLELGDSALYFCASSVSAGRTDTQYFGPGTRLTVL.

The rearrangement joins TRBV30 to TRBJ2-5, with D hard to call. The CDR3 length is 14 residues. Trimming stripped 2 bases from V and 3 bases from J, with 13 bases between. CDR1 is GTSNPN and CDR2 is SVGIG in the germline V gene (reference sequence). In DNA form, the CDR3 reads TGTGCCTGGAGTACCGGAGTAACTAAAGAGACCCAGTACTTC. The encoded protein is CAWSTGVTKETQYF.